What follows describes a single TCR beta chain. What antigen it recognizes has not been identified. Per-base quality was not reported, and no clone a single base away is much larger than it. This entry belongs to a study of T cell changes during pregnancy in multiple sclerosis (dated by TCRdb to between 2019 and 2020). Regarding the research as a whole: The study examined how the T cell repertoire changed over the course of pregnancy in women with multiple sclerosis.

To prepare the library, the immunoSEQ multiplex PCR assay was applied. The clones in this table, taken by TCRdb from immuneACCESS, are in-frame only. Not every clone is retained; where verified, under half of the shortfall comes from an unresolved V gene, and the cause of the rest is unknown. For this sample there are roughly 46,000 clones; 80% to 95% appear just once. The leading ten clones occupy under 2.5% of the sample. This sample comprised peripheral blood, obtained in the third trimester of pregnancy. This clonotype was obtained from a female donor with multiple sclerosis, enrolled in a pregnancy study.

The CDR3 protein is CASSVLAGDSYNEQFF. In nucleotides, the sequence is TGTGCCAGCAGCGTTCTAGCGGGAGACTCCTACAATGAGCAGTTCTTC. The V and J genes are TRBV9 and TRBJ2-1; 10 central bases correspond to TRBD2. The CDR3 starts with the cysteine, ends with the phenylalanine, and has 16 residues. Kept here is only the CDR3 DNA, which spans 48 bases and is read in frame from base 1. The germline V gene gives CDR1 as SGDLS and CDR2 as YYNGEE. V and J are trimmed by 2 bases and 0 bases, and the gene matches miss 2 bases of the junction. The entire variable domain, with the stretches around the CDR3 drawn from the reference TRBV9 and TRBJ2-1 proteins, is DSGVTQTPKHLITATGQRVTLRCSPRSGDLSVYWYQQSLDQGLQFLIQYYNGEERAKGNILERFSAQQFPDLHSELNLSSLELGDSALYFCASSVLAGDSYNEQFFGPGTRLTVL.